Below, 25 T cell receptor beta chains from the same sample are listed, as sequenced in a study of blood T cells in healthy people across ages. Then a second PCR, running about 6 to 12 cycles, was carried out with a sample-barcoded 5' primer and a J-beta primer mix. One entry per CDR3 protein, called by TCRdb with MiXCR from the 5' RACE reads. The sample records some 710,000 distinct CDR3 sequences, 22% being singletons. The source material was blood. The receptors here all came from a man between 65 and 85 years old in good health.

The V and J genes are TRBV7-3 and TRBJ2-1; D remains ambiguous. CDR1 is SGHTA and CDR2 is FQGTGA in the germline V gene. Trimming left V 2 bases short and J 2 bases short, with 13 bases between. The CDR3 runs to 16 residues. The chain's CDR3 is CASSLGPSAAYNEQFF. The CDR3 DNA reads as TGTGCCAGCAGCTTAGGGCCCAGCGCTGCCTACAATGAGCAGTTCTTC.

V is TRBV5-1 and J is TRBJ2-2, with D perhaps matching TRBD2 (5 bases). The CDR3 covers 14 residues. V dropped 3 bases and J dropped 8 bases, with 14 bases sitting between them. The V gene's germline CDR1 is SGHRS and CDR2 YFSETQ. The CDR3 here is CASSWNLALGELFF. The CDR3 region has the DNA TGCGCCAGCAGCTGGAACCTAGCCTTGGGGGAGCTGTTTTTT.

This clonotype showed up just a few times. The V and J genes are TRBV2 and TRBJ1-2, with D perhaps TRBD1 (5 bases). In germline, CDR1 is SNHLY, CDR2 FYNNEI. The CDR3 runs to 16 residues. Trimming took 6 bases from V and 6 from J, leaving 23 bases between them. Written as DNA, the CDR3 is TGTGCCAGCAGCCCCCTCCCTCGGGGCTGGGGGAATGGCTACACCTTC. The encoded protein is CASSPLPRGWGNGYTF.

The chain recombines TRBV24-1 with TRBJ2-5; D may correspond to TRBD1 or TRBD2 (6 bases each). The closer fit of TRBJ2-7 to the DNA end suggests the J call may be wrong. This CDR3 contains 16 residues. The germline V gene has CDR1 KGHDR and CDR2 SFDVKD. CDR3 nucleotides: TGTGCCACCAGTGAGGGGGGCCGGTGGGGGATCTACGAGCAGTACTTC. It translates to CATSEGGRWGIYEQYF.

This clonotype was counted at least ten times. The genes are TRBV7-2 and TRBJ1-1, with no clear D. Germline V gene lookup returns CDR1 SGHTA and CDR2 FQGNSA. The CDR3 has 14 amino acids. Deletions cut 6 bases from V and 4 bases from J, with 15 bases between. CDR3 residues: CASRIKTSGTEAFF. Here the CDR3 DNA reads TGTGCCAGCAGGATAAAGACGAGCGGCACTGAAGCTTTCTTT.

The CDR3 nucleotides read TGTGCCAGCAGCCTTTTTAGGGTAGCGGTCTGCACAGATACGCAGTATTTT. The encoded protein is CASSLFRVAVCTDTQYF. The chain uses TRBV14 and TRBJ2-3; tentatively, D is TRBD2 (6 bases). The germline CDR1 and CDR2 sequences are SGHDN and FVKESK. Trimming took off 4 bases at V and 1 base at J, with 18 bases between the two ends. This CDR3 is built from 17 residues. Using reference TRBV14 and TRBJ2-3 for the parts outside the CDR3, the full variable domain is EAGVTQFPSHSVIEKGQTVTLRCDPISGHDNLYWYRRVMGKEIKFLLHFVKESKQDESGMPNNRFLAERTGGTYSTLKVQPAELEDSGVYFCASSLFRVAVCTDTQYFGPGTRLTVL.

This clonotype turned up a few times. This chain links TRBV12-3 or TRBV12-4 with TRBJ2-1, with D perhaps matching TRBD2 (6 bases). The J call is in doubt because the DNA end fits TRBJ2-5 better. The CDR3 has 11 amino acids. The CDR3 loop is CASSSGRTQYF. As DNA, the CDR3 is TGTGCCAGCAGTTCCGGGAGGACCCAGTACTTC.

There are a few counts of this clonotype. This chain uses TRBV20-1 with TRBJ1-5; 8 bases match TRBD1. CDR3 length: 15 amino acids. CDR1 DFQATT and CDR2 SNEGSKA come from the germline V gene (reference sequence). Losses at the gene ends were 4 bases for V and 6 bases for J; bases not matched to a gene: 11. The CDR3 loop is CSAILRQGAFQPQHF. The CDR3 nucleotides read TGCAGTGCTATTTTGAGGCAGGGGGCTTTTCAGCCCCAGCATTTT.

This clonotype has ten or more counts. The rearrangement joins TRBV7-3 to TRBJ2-3; 7 bases fit TRBD2. Per the germline V gene, CDR1 is SGHTA and CDR2 is FQGTGA. Germline trimming cut 2 bases from V and 6 bases from J; bases unmatched to any gene: 8. The CDR3 runs to 15 residues. The DNA for the CDR3 is TGTGCCAGCAGCTTAGCAGGACTAGTCTATGATACGCAGTATTTT. Amino acids: CASSLAGLVYDTQYF.

V gene TRBV7-7 combines with J gene TRBJ2-3; perhaps D is TRBD1 or TRBD2 (5 bases each). Germline values: CDR1 SSHAT, CDR2 FNYEAQ (reference sequence). The germline V and J ends were trimmed by 1 base and 4 bases, with 12 bases remaining between them. There are 15 residues in the CDR3. The CDR3 DNA follows: TGTGCCAGCAGCTTAGGAGGGACCCTCTCAGATACGCAGTATTTT. Translating gives CASSLGGTLSDTQYF.

The chain uses TRBV5-6 and TRBJ2-5; D is undetermined. The germline V gene encodes CDR1 SGHDT and CDR2 YYEEEE. Trimming removed 2 bases at V and 7 bases at J, with 18 bases between. The CDR3 covers 15 residues. The CDR3: CASSLGQLLLGTQYF. The CDR3, as DNA: TGTGCCAGCAGCTTAGGCCAGCTTCTCTTAGGGACCCAGTACTTC.

CDR3 sequence: CATSSISEYTGELFF. As DNA, the CDR3 is TGTGCCACCTCTTCTATTAGCGAATACACCGGGGAGCTGTTTTTT. The chain combines TRBV6-5 with TRBJ2-2; a possible D gene is TRBD2 (5 bases). Germline CDR1 reads MNHEY; CDR2 reads SVGAGI. Deletions cut 10 bases from V and 3 bases from J, with 18 bases between. This CDR3 is 15 amino acids long.

The chain carries TRBV20-1 and TRBJ2-3, with D perhaps matching TRBD1 (6 bases). The germline CDR1 and CDR2 sequences are DFQATT and SNEGSKA (reference sequence). V gave up 0 bases and J gave up 7 bases, with 17 bases separating them. The CDR3 sequence is 15 residues long. CDR3 region: CSARDRGRGSNTQYF. Written as DNA, the CDR3 is TGCAGTGCTAGAGATCGTGGCAGGGGTAGTAATACGCAGTATTTT.

As for this clonotype: Mismatch with germline at one junction end may stem from a read error. The CDR3 region is CASSKTGPYGCTF. In DNA form, the CDR3 reads TGTGCCAGCAGCAAGACAGGCCCCTATGGCTGCACCTTC. The J gene is TRBJ1-2, the V gene TRBV11-1; a possible D gene is TRBD1 (6 bases). The germline CDR1 and CDR2 sequences are SGHAT and FQDESV (reference sequence). The CDR3 spans 13 residues.

The chain couples TRBV20-1 to TRBJ2-7; D call uncertain. The germline V gene encodes CDR1 DFQATT and CDR2 SNEGSKA (reference sequence). The CDR3 is made up of 13 amino acids. Deletions cut 0 bases from V and 1 base from J, with 7 bases between. CDR3 sequence (DNA): TGCAGTGCTAGAGACCTACCTTCCTACGAGCAGTACTTC. It translates to CSARDLPSYEQYF.

This clonotype was observed a handful of times. V gene TRBV11-1 combines with J gene TRBJ2-2, with a tentative D call TRBD2 (6 bases). The CDR3 is made up of 14 amino acids. The germline CDR1 and CDR2 sequences are SGHAT and FQDESV (reference sequence). The germline V and J ends were trimmed by 8 bases and 0 bases, with 10 bases remaining between them. The CDR3 DNA reads TGTGCCAGCTCCGGGACTTCGAACACCGGGGAGCTGTTTTTT. Protein sequence: CASSGTSNTGELFF.

This clonotype was observed a few times. The chain employs TRBV4-1 and TRBJ2-3, with 7 bases that match TRBD1. The V gene end was trimmed by 3 bases and the J gene end by 0 bases; junction bases not matched to a gene: 3. The CDR3 length is 15 residues. Germline loops: CDR1 MGHRA, CDR2 YSYEKL. The CDR3 loop reads CASSHLDRSTDTQYF. CDR3 bases: TGCGCCAGCAGCCATTTGGACAGGAGCACAGATACGCAGTATTTT.

This chain connects TRBV21-1 to TRBJ2-2; no DNA check was done on the table's D call, TRBD1. TRBV21-1 is marked as a pseudogene. CDR3 length: 15 amino acids. The chain's CDR3 is CASSPPSGNTGELFF. The DNA for the CDR3 is TGTGCCAGTAGCCCCCCTTCAGGGAACACCGGGGAGCTGTTTTTT.

V usage is TRBV11-2 and J usage is TRBJ1-2, with D hard to call. This CDR3 has 12 residues. The germline gives CDR1 SGHAT, CDR2 FQNNGV. V shed 0 bases and J shed 4 bases, with 3 bases lying between them. The CDR3 protein is CASSLDIYGYTF. In DNA form, the CDR3 reads TGTGCCAGCAGCTTAGATATCTATGGCTACACCTTC.

This chain joins TRBV6-5 and TRBJ1-1; D is unclear. Germline lookup yields CDR1 MNHEY and CDR2 SVGAGI. This CDR3 comprises 15 residues. V gave up 0 bases and J gave up 6 bases, with 14 bases separating them. CDR3 bases: TGTGCCAGCAGTTACTCGAGAGGGAGTCTACCTGAAGCTTTCTTT. Translation gives CASSYSRGSLPEAFF.

This clonotype was seen many times. The chain couples TRBV11-2 to TRBJ1-5; D remains unclear. The ends were cut back, 7 bases at V and 3 bases at J, with 13 bases in the middle. The CDR3 is 14 residues long. Germline assignment: CDR1 SGHAT and CDR2 FQNNGV. The CDR3 loop is CASNDQDSNQPQHF. CDR3 sequence (DNA): TGTGCCAGCAACGACCAGGACTCCAATCAGCCCCAGCATTTT.

CDR3 nucleotide sequence: TGCAGCGTTGAAGATGATGCCGGACCGGCCCATGGCTACACCTTC. Encoded protein: CSVEDDAGPAHGYTF. The chain combines TRBV29-1 with TRBJ1-2; D not resolved. The CDR3 is made up of 15 amino acids. Germline CDR1 is SQVTM and CDR2 is ANQGSEA. Trimming removed 0 bases at V and 6 bases at J, with 17 bases between.

In this sample, this clonotype turned up many times. This chain joins TRBV7-9 and TRBJ2-1; 8 positions agree with TRBD2. Trimming took 1 base from V and 9 from J; bases not matched to a gene: 5. Germline loops: CDR1 SEHNR, CDR2 FQNEAQ (reference sequence). The length of the CDR3 is 14 residues. In nucleotides, the CDR3 is TGTGCCAGCAGCTTAGATGGACTAGCCCCTGAGCAGTTCTTC. This translates into CASSLDGLAPEQFF.

The sample holds a few counts of this clonotype. The rearrangement joins TRBV6-5 to TRBJ2-1; a possible D gene is TRBD1 (6 bases). Germline V gene data show CDR1 as MNHEY and CDR2 as SVGAGI. The CDR3 length is 13 residues. Trimming left V 5 bases short and J 6 bases short, with 11 bases between. CDR3 sequence reads: CASSSQGTNEQFF. CDR3 DNA: TGTGCCAGCAGTAGTCAGGGGACCAATGAGCAGTTCTTC.

The V gene is TRBV10-3, the J gene TRBJ2-7; 8 bases map to TRBD1. Germline CDR1 and CDR2: ENHRY and SYGVKD. V trimming: 10 bases; J trimming: 3 bases; junction bases outside the gene matches: 8. This CDR3 has 13 residues. The CDR3 sequence is CATGGQESYEQYF. The CDR3 nucleotides read TGTGCCACCGGGGGACAGGAGAGCTACGAGCAGTACTTC.